The rows below give T cell receptor beta chains drawn from one sample of a study of blood T cell repertoires in COVID-19. Sequencing was performed with immunoSEQ multiplex PCR; in TCRdb, only in-frame clones are kept and a portion is missing. The table lists about 100,000 clones, 85% of them singletons, with roughly 13% in the top ten. Sequenced input: peripheral blood. The receptors shown here come from a human donor in a cohort sampled during active COVID-19. The CDR3 runs from the conserved cysteine through the conserved F or W. Fields, in order: CDR3 length, V gene, J gene, CDR3 protein.

18	TRBV6-1	TRBJ1-2	CASSALRSRNPSNYGYTF
14	TRBV15	TRBJ1-1	CATSRGTGITEAFF
16	TRBV28	TRBJ2-2	CASSLGTSLPTGELFF
14	TRBV7-2	TRBJ1-6	CASSSQGYNSPLHF
17	TRBV12-5	TRBJ2-3	CASGLGNSGRGTDTQYF
13	TRBV19	TRBJ2-5	CASSAGRKETQYF
13	TRBV15	TRBJ2-2	CATCKGLSGELFF
15	TRBV5-1	TRBJ1-1	CASSFGGRWNTEAFF
13	TRBV20-1	TRBJ2-2	CSASSQGAGELFF
15	TRBV7-2	TRBJ2-3	CASSLARTLLDTQYF
17	TRBV5-1	TRBJ2-3	CASSLARLAGGSDTQYF
13	TRBV27	TRBJ1-1	CASSFGMNTEAFF
14	TRBV4-1	TRBJ1-3	CASSQAGAGNTIYF
14	TRBV18	TRBJ2-7	CASSTGASSYEQYF
12	TRBV6-5	TRBJ2-7	CASQRDTYEQYF
15	TRBV9	TRBJ2-5	CASSVGGLSQETQYF
18	TRBV18	TRBJ2-3	CASSPPRTSGIGTDTQYF
15	TRBV27	TRBJ1-2	CASRLGAGANYGYTF
13	TRBV10-3	TRBJ1-5	CAISGGSNQPQHF
19	TRBV21-1	TRBJ1-4	CASSKPEKPNMWEREKLFF
15	TRBV18	TRBJ1-1	CASSPPARGGTEAFF
14	TRBV19	TRBJ2-3	CASSPRLAADTQYF
14	TRBV5-1	TRBJ1-2	CASSQSRGADGYTF
14	TRBV9	TRBJ2-2	CASSVAMGPGELFF
12	TRBV7-2	TRBJ2-1	CASSLVYNEQFF
19	TRBV7-2	TRBJ1-2	CASSLHFRPDRGPNYGYTF
16	TRBV7-9	TRBJ1-1	CASSLTLGEGTTEAFF
15	TRBV4-3	TRBJ2-7	CASSQAAGGQYEQYF
19	TRBV2	TRBJ1-4	CASKPLRDRGPGGNEKLFF
21	TRBV4-2	TRBJ2-1	CASSPSRGVSSMISSYNEQFF
12	TRBV6-2/TRBV6-3	TRBJ2-3	CASSPFGDTQYF
16	TRBV5-6	TRBJ1-5	CASSLGPGGLYQPQHF
16	TRBV5-6	TRBJ1-3	CASSLGQRLSGNTIYF
15	TRBV4-1	TRBJ2-7	CASSFSGTGPYEQYF
13	TRBV2	TRBJ1-1	CASSVRRNTEAFF
13	TRBV5-1	TRBJ2-7	CASSRDSTYEQYF
15	TRBV7-9	TRBJ2-5	CASSLARTGQETQYF
15	TRBV15	TRBJ2-1	CATSRDRELYNEQFF
14	TRBV29-1	TRBJ2-5	CSVRRAAGGETQYF
14	TRBV18	TRBJ1-1	CASSIIDRDTEAFF
14	TRBV5-4	TRBJ1-1	CASSRNRGETEAFF
15	TRBV6-1	TRBJ1-3	CASSEDRPAGNTIYF
16	TRBV7-2	TRBJ2-1	CASSLTSGISYNEQFF
15	TRBV18	TRBJ2-7	CASSPTGTGGYEQYF